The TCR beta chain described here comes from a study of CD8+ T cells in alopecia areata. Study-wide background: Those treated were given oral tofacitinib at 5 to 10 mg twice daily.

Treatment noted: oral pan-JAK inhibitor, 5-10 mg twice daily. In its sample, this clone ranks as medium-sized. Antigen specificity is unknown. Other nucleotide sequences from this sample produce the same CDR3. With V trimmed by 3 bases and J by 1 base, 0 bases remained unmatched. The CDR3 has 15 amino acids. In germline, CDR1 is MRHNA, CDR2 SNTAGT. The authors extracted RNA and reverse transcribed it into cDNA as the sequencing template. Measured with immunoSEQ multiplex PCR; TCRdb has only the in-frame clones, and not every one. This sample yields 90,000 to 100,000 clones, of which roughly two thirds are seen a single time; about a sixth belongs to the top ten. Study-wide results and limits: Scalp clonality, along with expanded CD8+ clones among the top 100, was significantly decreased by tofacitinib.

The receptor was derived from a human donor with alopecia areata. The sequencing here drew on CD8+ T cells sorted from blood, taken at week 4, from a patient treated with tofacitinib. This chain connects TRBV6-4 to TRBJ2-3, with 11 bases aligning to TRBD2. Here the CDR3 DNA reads TGTGCCAGCAGTGAGACTAGCGGGGGCACAGATACGCAGTATTTT. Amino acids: CASSETSGGTDTQYF.